The clone carrying this T cell receptor (beta chain) counts as medium-sized (0.01 to 0.1%). Its cognate antigen is unknown. Produced via immunoSEQ multiplex PCR; TCRdb's table is partial and in-frame only. The sample has almost 20,000 clones; around 40% are singletons. The CDR3 has 14 amino acids. Germline values: CDR1 SNHLY, CDR2 FYNNEI. V lost 6 bases, J lost 5 bases, and 17 bases lay in between. This sample is part of a study of siplizumab effects on memory and regulatory T cells. Study conclusions and caveats: In unstimulated cells, naive T cells appeared more diverse than memory T cells and seemed major alloresponse contributors.

An approximately 6-day coculture at 37°C was performed with the mixed lymphocyte reaction cells. The labelling of responder PBMCs with CFSE and of stimulator PBMCs with Violet Dye preceded their 1:1 mixing. The material sequenced was CFSE-low (dividing) CD4+ T cells sorted from an allogeneic mixed lymphocyte reaction. V and J are TRBV2 and TRBJ2-7, with D possibly being TRBD1 (5 bases). This receptor was obtained from a human donor in good health; the cells came from an allogeneic mixed lymphocyte reaction. Some clones in this sample may be carry-over from other donors' samples. The CDR3 DNA follows: TGTGCCAGCAGGATGCTCAGGGTAGGGAACGAGCAGTACTTC. It encodes CASRMLRVGNEQYF.